The 3 T cell receptor beta chains in this list originate from one sample, sequenced in a study of cytomegalovirus exposure and HLA in healthy donors. The PCR was carried out with 60 Vbeta primers and 13 Jbeta primers. The data were produced by immunoSEQ multiplex PCR, yet TCRdb's version contains in-frame clones alone and is incomplete. This table holds roughly 97,000 clones, roughly 75% found once. The specimen sequenced was PBMCs. Receptors were obtained from a middle-aged woman in good health and CMV-seronegative.

V gene TRBV2 combines with J gene TRBJ1-2, with 7 bases that match TRBD1. Germline V gene data show CDR1 as SNHLY and CDR2 as FYNNEI. The CDR3 has 15 residues. V lost 7 bases and J lost 0; bases outside the gene matches: 8. CDR3 loop: CASTFGTAANYGYTF. CDR3 bases: TGTGCCAGCACATTTGGGACAGCTGCTAACTATGGCTACACCTTC. Looking up the rest from reference TRBV2 and TRBJ1-2 gives the full variable domain: EPEVTQTPSHQVTQMGQEVILRCVPISNHLYFYWYRQILGQKVEFLVSFYNNEISEKSEIFDDQFSVERPDGSNFTLKIRSTKLEDSAMYFCASTFGTAANYGYTFGSGTRLTVV.

The chain is built from TRBV7-9 and TRBJ2-7, with 11 positions matching TRBD1. V lost 4 bases and J lost 1; bases outside the gene matches: 6. This CDR3 spans 16 amino acids. Germline V lookup: CDR1 SEHNR, CDR2 FQNEAQ (reference sequence). This CDR3 reads CASSSAGQGASYEQYF. DNA for the CDR3: TGTGCCAGCAGCTCAGCAGGACAGGGGGCATCCTACGAGCAGTACTTC.

J is TRBJ1-5 and V is TRBV6-5; D is possibly TRBD1 (6 bases). In germline, CDR1 is MNHEY, CDR2 SVGAGI. V was shortened by 5 bases and J by 5 bases, with 10 bases between the two germline ends. The CDR3 sequence is 13 residues long. CDR3 nucleotide sequence: TGTGCCAGCAGTGCCCAGGGGTATCAGCCCCAGCATTTT. It yields the protein CASSAQGYQPQHF.